The 21 T cell receptor beta chains below come from one sample, sequenced in a study of blood T cell repertoires in COVID-19. TCRdb's table, derived via immunoSEQ multiplex PCR, lists solely in-frame clones and lacks some. This table has about 200,000 clones, around four fifths appearing once. Sequenced sample: peripheral blood. The receptors shown here come from a human donor with acute or convalescent COVID-19. The donor label of this sample is uncertain.

This chain links TRBV5-6 with TRBJ1-5, with D possibly being TRBD1 (5 bases). The CDR3 consists of 14 residues. CDR1 is SGHDT, CDR2 YYEEEE, per germline. V lost 4 bases to trimming and J lost 5 bases, with 13 bases between them. The CDR3 coding sequence is TGTGCCAGCAGCCCGCGGGGGTTGCATCAGCCCCAGCATTTT. Its protein product is CASSPRGLHQPQHF.

This chain joins TRBV9 and TRBJ1-4, with D perhaps matching TRBD1 (5 bases). Germline CDR1 and CDR2: SGDLS and YYNGEE. The CDR3 totals 14 residues. The V end was cut by 1 base, the J end by 2 bases, with 6 bases between. CDR3 bases: TGTGCCAGCAGCGTACGGGGGACTAATGAAAAACTGTTTTTT. This translates into CASSVRGTNEKLFF.

As for this clone: This specimen includes other DNA sequences encoding the same CDR3. The chain combines TRBV12-3 or TRBV12-4 with TRBJ1-1, with D maybe TRBD1 (5 bases). With 3 bases removed from V and 3 bases from J, the gap between germline ends came to 8 bases. There are 13 residues in the CDR3. The CDR3 sequence: CASSFGGDTEAFF. In DNA, the CDR3 is TGTGCCAGCAGTTTCGGGGGGGACACTGAAGCTTTCTTT.

This chain connects TRBV28 to TRBJ1-2; 11 positions agree with TRBD1. In germline, CDR1 is MDHEN, CDR2 SYDVKM. Trimming removed 6 bases from V and 1 base from J; junction bases left unmatched: 4. This CDR3 has 15 residues. The CDR3 sequence is CASRGGTGGNYGYTF. The CDR3 bases are TGTGCCAGCAGAGGTGGGACAGGGGGTAACTATGGCTACACCTTC.

The chain employs TRBV9 and TRBJ2-1; the D gene is possibly TRBD2 (5 bases). Trimming took 2 bases from V and 3 from J, leaving 15 bases between them. Germline V gene lookup returns CDR1 SGDLS and CDR2 YYNGEE. The CDR3 is 16 amino acids. The CDR3 DNA follows: TGTGCCAGCAGCGTCCTTAGCGCGGACCACTACAATGAGCAGTTCTTC. Translated, it gives CASSVLSADHYNEQFF.

This clone occurred a few times. The chain combines TRBV3-1 (or the pseudogene TRBV3-2) with TRBJ2-5; 8 bases are a match to TRBD1. The CDR3 covers 15 residues. The ends lost 4 bases at V and 2 bases at J; junction bases unmatched: 6. The germline CDR1 and CDR2 sequences are LGHDT and YNNKEL (reference sequence). Here the CDR3 reads CASSRRTGTQETQYF. The CDR3 DNA follows: TGTGCCAGCAGCCGAAGGACAGGGACTCAAGAGACCCAGTACTTC.

This chain links TRBV24-1 with TRBJ2-1; TRBD1 aligns across 7 bases. With V trimmed by 3 bases and J by 11 bases, 6 bases remained unmatched. CDR3 length: 13 residues. Germline loops: CDR1 KGHDR, CDR2 SFDVKD. CDR3 region: CATSDNGQEQQFF. The CDR3 DNA reads TGTGCCACCAGTGATAACGGACAGGAACAGCAGTTCTTC.

This clone has only one observation. The V call is TRBV7-9, the J call TRBJ2-1; 7 bases align to TRBD2. V was clipped by 4 bases and J by 1 base; unmatched bases: 10. Germline V gene data show CDR1 as SEHNR and CDR2 as FQNEAQ (reference sequence). The CDR3 contains 17 residues. The DNA for the CDR3 is TGTGCCAGCAGCTCCGGAAGGATGGGGGGGTCCTACAATGAGCAGTTCTTC. This codes for CASSSGRMGGSYNEQFF.

This rearrangement joins TRBV5-1 to TRBJ2-6, with 7 bases fitting TRBD1. J gave up 4 bases and V 4 bases, and 8 bases lay outside the gene matches. The length of the CDR3 is 16 residues. Germline-derived CDR1 and CDR2 are SGHRS and YFSETQ. The DNA of the CDR3 is TGCGCCAGCAGCCGAGAAGGACAGGCCGGGGCCAACGTCCTGACTTTC. Translating gives CASSREGQAGANVLTF.

This clone showed up many times. This chain joins TRBV7-2 and TRBJ2-1, with no clear D. V dropped 1 base and J dropped 1 base, with 5 bases sitting between them. CDR1 is SGHTA, CDR2 FQGNSA, per germline. The CDR3 runs to 14 residues. CDR3 bases: TGTGCCAGCAGCTTAGATGCGTCCTACAATGAGCAGTTCTTC. Protein product: CASSLDASYNEQFF.

The CDR3 region is CATKQGRETQYF. In DNA, the CDR3 is TGTGCCACCAAACAGGGACGAGAGACCCAGTACTTC. J is TRBJ2-5 and V is TRBV2, with D tentatively TRBD1 (6 bases). The V end lost 10 bases, the J end lost 4 bases, and 13 bases lay between the germline ends. Per the germline V gene, CDR1 is SNHLY and CDR2 is FYNNEI. The CDR3 consists of 12 residues.

The V call is TRBV5-1, the J call TRBJ2-1, with D possibly being TRBD2 (6 bases). Trimming stripped 4 bases from V and 0 bases from J, with 14 bases between. Germline assignment: CDR1 SGHRS and CDR2 YFSETQ. The CDR3 totals 16 residues. CDR3 DNA: TGCGCCAGCAGCACCCATGGCGGGATCTCCTACAATGAGCAGTTCTTC. Its translation is CASSTHGGISYNEQFF.

The chain employs TRBV6-1 and TRBJ2-1; 9 positions match TRBD2. Germline CDR1 is MNHNS and CDR2 is SASEGT. V lost 2 bases and J lost 4; bases outside the gene matches: 0. The CDR3 totals 14 residues. CDR3 in amino acids: CASSELAGYNEQFF. The CDR3 region has the DNA TGTGCCAGCAGTGAACTAGCGGGATACAATGAGCAGTTCTTC.

This clone occurred a few times. The gene calls are TRBV6-5 and TRBJ2-7; possibly TRBD2 for D (6 bases). The CDR3 has 15 amino acids. Trimming took 5 bases from V and 0 from J, leaving 14 bases between them. Germline CDR1 MNHEY, CDR2 SVGAGI. In nucleotides, the CDR3 is TGTGCCAGCAGTCGTCTTAGCGGAAGCTCCTACGAGCAGTACTTC. It specifies CASSRLSGSSYEQYF.

This clone was found a few times. This chain connects TRBV12-5 to TRBJ2-5; 9 positions match TRBD1. V dropped 8 bases and J dropped 4; count of bases not matched to a gene: 8. The CDR3 is 14 residues long. Looked up from germline, CDR1 is LGHNT and CDR2 is FRNRAP. The CDR3 region is CASKVTGGGETQYF. As DNA, the CDR3 is TGTGCTAGTAAGGTAACAGGGGGCGGAGAGACCCAGTACTTC.

This sequence joins TRBV5-1 and TRBJ1-5; 7 bases fit TRBD1. CDR3 length: 15 amino acids. Trimming cost V 2 bases and J 0 bases; bases outside gene matches: 2. The V gene's germline CDR1 is SGHRS and CDR2 YFSETQ. Here the CDR3 DNA reads TGCGCCAGCAGCTTTACAGGGGATAGCAATCAGCCCCAGCATTTT. Translated, it gives CASSFTGDSNQPQHF.

This chain joins TRBV25-1 and TRBJ2-3; TRBD2 aligns across 13 bases. The V gene's germline CDR1 is MGHDK and CDR2 SYGVNS. CDR3 length equals 15 residues. V trimming: 6 bases; J trimming: 5 bases; junction bases outside the gene matches: 5. The CDR3 spells CASSTSGRAQDTQYF. The CDR3 DNA reads TGTGCCAGCAGCACTAGCGGGAGGGCCCAAGATACGCAGTATTTT.

This rearrangement joins TRBV5-1 to TRBJ1-5; 8 bases map to TRBD1. J lost 8 bases, V lost 4 bases, and 5 bases had no gene match. The CDR3 has 13 residues. Germline V gives CDR1 SGHRS, CDR2 YFSETQ. CDR3 sequence reads: CASSLGQGEPQHF. The CDR3 DNA sequence: TGCGCCAGCAGCCTAGGACAGGGTGAGCCCCAGCATTTT.

The V gene is TRBV6-2 or TRBV6-3, the J gene TRBJ1-2; TRBD1 matches at 11 bases. Germline lookup yields CDR1 MNHEY and CDR2 SVGEGT. This CDR3 contains 15 residues. J was trimmed by 2 bases and V by 2 bases; bases with no gene match: 1. CDR3: CASSYRTGGNYGYTF. The DNA of the CDR3 is TGTGCCAGCAGTTACCGGACAGGGGGCAACTATGGCTACACCTTC.

The V gene is TRBV18, the J gene TRBJ1-1; TRBD1 is a possible D gene (5 bases). Trimming shortened V by 6 bases and J by 1 base, and 12 bases separated the two germline ends. The CDR3 contains 14 residues. Germline values: CDR1 KGHSH, CDR2 LQKENI. CDR3 DNA sequence: TGTGCCAGCTCCGGGGGTCTCTCGAACACTGAAGCTTTCTTT. Translating it yields CASSGGLSNTEAFF. The full variable domain, in which reference TRBV18 and TRBJ1-1 provide the parts outside the CDR3, is NAGVMQNPRHLVRRRGQEARLRCSPMKGHSHVYWYRQLPEEGLKFMVYLQKENIIDESGMPKERFSAEFPKEGPSILRIQQVVRGDSAAYFCASSGGLSNTEAFFGQGTRLTVV.

J is TRBJ1-4 and V is TRBV2; D might be TRBD1 (6 bases). V shed 3 bases and J shed 10 bases, with 18 bases lying between them. From germline, CDR1 is SNHLY and CDR2 FYNNEI. The CDR3 extends over 15 amino acids. The CDR3 DNA reads TGTGCCAGCAGTGAGCAGGGCCAGGGGCTGGGAAAACTGTTTTTT. It is translated as CASSEQGQGLGKLFF.